This T cell receptor beta chain originates from a study of blood T cell repertoires in COVID-19. This clone was detected a few times. Authors' processing steps: The authors estimated nucleated cell counts from reference gene primer amplification. Assay used: immunoSEQ multiplex PCR; TCRdb lists only in-frame clones, some missing. V, J and clone size are taken as reported in that table, and D and trimming were inferred from the DNA itself. The sample lists roughly 220,000 clones, around 88% occurring once. There are 16 residues in the CDR3. The trim removed 2 bases at V and 6 bases at J, leaving 9 bases unmatched. Germline CDR1 and CDR2: MNHNY and SVGAGI (reference sequence).

This TCR was recovered from a woman aged 45-59 years with acute COVID-19. The V and J genes are TRBV6-6 and TRBJ2-2; 7 bases are a match to TRBD1. Sequenced material: PBMCs or T cells enriched from blood (not recorded which). The CDR3 here is CASSYGGQGDSGELFF. The CDR3, as DNA: TGTGCCAGCAGTTACGGGGGTCAGGGGGATTCCGGGGAGCTGTTTTTT.